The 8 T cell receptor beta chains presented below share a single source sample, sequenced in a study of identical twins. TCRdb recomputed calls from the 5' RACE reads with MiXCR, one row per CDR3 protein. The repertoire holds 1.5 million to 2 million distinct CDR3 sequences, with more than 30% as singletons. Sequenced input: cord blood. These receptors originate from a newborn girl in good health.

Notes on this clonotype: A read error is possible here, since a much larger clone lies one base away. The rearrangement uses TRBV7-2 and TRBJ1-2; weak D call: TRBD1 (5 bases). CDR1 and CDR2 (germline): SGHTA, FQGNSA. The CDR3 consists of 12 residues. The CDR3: CASSSDTYDYTF. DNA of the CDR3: TGTGCCAGCAGCTCGGACACCTATGACTACACCTTC.

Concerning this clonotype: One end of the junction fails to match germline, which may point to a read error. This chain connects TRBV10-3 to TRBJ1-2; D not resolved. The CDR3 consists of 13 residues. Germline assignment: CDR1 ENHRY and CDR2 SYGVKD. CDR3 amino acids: CAVSELTNYGYTF. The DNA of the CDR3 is TGTGCCGTCAGTGAGTTGACAAACTATGGCTACACCTTC.

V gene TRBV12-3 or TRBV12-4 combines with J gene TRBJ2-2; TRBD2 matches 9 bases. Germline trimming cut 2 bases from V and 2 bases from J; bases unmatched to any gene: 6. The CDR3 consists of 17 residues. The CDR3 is CASSLPVTSGNTGELFF. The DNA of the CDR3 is TGTGCCAGCAGTTTACCCGTGACTAGCGGAAACACCGGGGAGCTGTTTTTT.

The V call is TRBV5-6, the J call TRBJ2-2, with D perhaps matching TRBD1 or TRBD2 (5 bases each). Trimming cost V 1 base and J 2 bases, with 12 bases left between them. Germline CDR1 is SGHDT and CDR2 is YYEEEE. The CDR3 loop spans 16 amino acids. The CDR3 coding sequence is TGTGCCAGCAGCTTGTTGAGGGACCTAAACACCGGGGAGCTGTTTTTT. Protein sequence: CASSLLRDLNTGELFF.

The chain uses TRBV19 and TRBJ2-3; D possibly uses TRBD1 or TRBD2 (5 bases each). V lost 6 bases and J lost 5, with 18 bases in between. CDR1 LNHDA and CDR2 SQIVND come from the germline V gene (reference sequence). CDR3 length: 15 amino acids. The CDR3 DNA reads TGTGCCAGTAGCCCGGGACCGGTGGTGGGAGATACGCAGTATTTT. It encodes CASSPGPVVGDTQYF. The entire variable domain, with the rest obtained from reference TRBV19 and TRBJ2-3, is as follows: DGGITQSPKYLFRKEGQNVTLSCEQNLNHDAMYWYRQDPGQGLRLIYYSQIVNDFQKGDIAEGYSVSREKKESFPLTVTSAQKNPTAFYLCASSPGPVVGDTQYFGPGTRLTVL.

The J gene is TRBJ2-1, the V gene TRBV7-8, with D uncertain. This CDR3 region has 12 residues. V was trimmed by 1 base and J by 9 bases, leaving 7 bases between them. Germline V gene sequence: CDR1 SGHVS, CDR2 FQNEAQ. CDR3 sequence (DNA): TGTGCCAGCAGCTTAGGGCAAAGTGAGCAGTTCTTC. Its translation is CASSLGQSEQFF.

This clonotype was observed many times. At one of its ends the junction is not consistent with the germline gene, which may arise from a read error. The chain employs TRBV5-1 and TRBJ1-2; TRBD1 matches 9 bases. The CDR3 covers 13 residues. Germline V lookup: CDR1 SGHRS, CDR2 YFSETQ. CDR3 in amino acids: CASSLRTGDGYTF. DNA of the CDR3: TGTGCCAGCAGTCTACGGACAGGGGATGGCTACACCTTC. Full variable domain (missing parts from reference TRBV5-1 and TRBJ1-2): KAGVTQTPRYLIKTRGQQVTLSCSPISGHRSVSWYQQTPGQGLQFLFEYFSETQRNKGNFPGRFSGRQFSNSRSEMNVSTLELGDSALYLCASSLRTGDGYTFGSGTRLTVV.

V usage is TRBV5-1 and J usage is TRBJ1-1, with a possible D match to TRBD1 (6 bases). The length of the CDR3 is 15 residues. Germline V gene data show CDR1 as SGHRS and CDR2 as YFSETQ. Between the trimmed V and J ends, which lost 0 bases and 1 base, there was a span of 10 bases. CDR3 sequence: CASSLGGGQNTEAFF. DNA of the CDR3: TGCGCCAGCAGCTTGGGAGGGGGACAGAACACTGAAGCTTTCTTT.